This TCR beta chain was sequenced in a study of CD8 T cells in ankylosing spondylitis. Study observations and caveats: Prior work had noted some motif variants in reactive arthritis blood and synovial fluid. The clones that were linked to disease were reported to be significantly enriched in matched synovial fluid samples from ankylosing spondylitis patients. For ankylosing spondylitis blood, a TCR beta motif of under ten highly homologous variants appeared characteristic. Peripheral blood held disease-linked clones only at relatively low frequency, and these were CD8+.

This clonotype turned up a few times. Its antigen remains unknown. The germline V gene has CDR1 SGHTA and CDR2 FQGTGA. The CDR3 spans 15 residues. V lost 8 bases to trimming and J lost 7 bases, with 21 bases between them. Libraries of TCR beta came from quantitative 5'-RACE with molecular barcodes. TCRdb re-called the 5' RACE reads through MiXCR, storing one row per CDR3 protein. The sample has 400,000 to 450,000 distinct CDR3 sequences, roughly a sixth seen once. The chain uses TRBV7-3 and TRBJ2-1; D might be TRBD2 (6 bases). Sequences were obtained from blood, either unsorted or a sorted T cell fraction (not recorded which). The clonotype comes from a male donor with ankylosing spondylitis. CDR3 in amino acids: CASQGVGGTGNEQFF. Written as DNA, the CDR3 is TGTGCCAGCCAGGGTGTTGGCGGGACGGGAAATGAGCAGTTCTTC.